Reported below is one TCR beta chain. Antigen unknown. The sample belongs to a study of post-analysis software for immune sequencing data. Study background: Recorded subtypes: relapsing-remitting, secondary progressive, progressive-relapsing; some patients unannotated.

Overall study findings and caveats: When compared against controls, multiple sclerosis patients showed significantly lower normalized Chao1 diversity. Same-batch samples co-clustered strongly by F measure.

Incorporated into the TCR beta cDNA libraries were unique molecular identifiers, which served to reduce PCR and sequencing biases. MiXCR, run by TCRdb on the PCR reads, gives a single entry per CDR3 protein. Among about 460,000 distinct CDR3 sequences listed, roughly 45% were seen once. The sequenced sample consisted of blood. This TCR derives from a girl aged 5-17 years with multiple sclerosis.

CDR3 bases: TGTGCCAGCAGCCGACGGGGGTTCCCCGGGCAAGAGACCCAGTACTTC. It translates to CASSRRGFPGQETQYF. The chain employs TRBV21-1 and TRBJ2-5; the table's TRBD1 call for D was not verified on the DNA. TRBV21-1 constitutes a pseudogene. The CDR3 totals 16 residues.